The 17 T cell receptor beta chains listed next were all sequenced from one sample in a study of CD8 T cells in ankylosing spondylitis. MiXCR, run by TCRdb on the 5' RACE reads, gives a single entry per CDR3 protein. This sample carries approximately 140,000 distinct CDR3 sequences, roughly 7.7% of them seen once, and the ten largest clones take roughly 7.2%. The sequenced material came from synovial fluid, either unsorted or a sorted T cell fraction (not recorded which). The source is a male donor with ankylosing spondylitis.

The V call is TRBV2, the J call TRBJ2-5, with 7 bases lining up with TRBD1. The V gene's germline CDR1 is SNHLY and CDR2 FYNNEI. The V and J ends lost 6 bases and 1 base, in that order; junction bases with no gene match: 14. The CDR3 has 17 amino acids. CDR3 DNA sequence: TGTGCCAGCAGGAAAGGGCAGGGGGTCATCCGCCAAGAGACCCAGTACTTC. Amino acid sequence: CASRKGQGVIRQETQYF.

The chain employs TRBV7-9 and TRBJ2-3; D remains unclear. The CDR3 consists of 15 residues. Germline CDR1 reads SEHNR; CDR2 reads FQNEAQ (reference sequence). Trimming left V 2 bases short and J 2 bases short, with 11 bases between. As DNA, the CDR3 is TGTGCCAGCAGCTTACAAGAGGACCCCACAGATACGCAGTATTTT. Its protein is CASSLQEDPTDTQYF.

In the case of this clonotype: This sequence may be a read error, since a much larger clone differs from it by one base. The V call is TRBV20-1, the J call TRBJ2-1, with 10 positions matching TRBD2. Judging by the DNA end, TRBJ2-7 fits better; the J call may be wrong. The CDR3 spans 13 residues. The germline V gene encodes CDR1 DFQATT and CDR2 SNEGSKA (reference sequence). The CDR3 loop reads CSARVLAGAEQYF. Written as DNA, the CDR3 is TGCAGTGCTAGAGTCCTAGCGGGAGCTGAGCAGTACTTC.

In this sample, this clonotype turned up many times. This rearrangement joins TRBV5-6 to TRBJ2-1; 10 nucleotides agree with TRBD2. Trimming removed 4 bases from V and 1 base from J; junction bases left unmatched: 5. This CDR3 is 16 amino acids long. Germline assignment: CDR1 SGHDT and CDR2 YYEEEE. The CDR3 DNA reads TGTGCCAGCAGCCAATTTAGCGGGGGGTCCTACAATGAGCAGTTCTTC. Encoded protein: CASSQFSGGSYNEQFF.

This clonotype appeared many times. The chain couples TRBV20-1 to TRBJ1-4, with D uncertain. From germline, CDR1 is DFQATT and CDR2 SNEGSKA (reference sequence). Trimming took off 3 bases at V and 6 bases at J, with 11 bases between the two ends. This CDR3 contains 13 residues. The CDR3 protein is CSASGEEYEKLFF. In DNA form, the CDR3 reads TGCAGTGCTAGCGGGGAGGAGTATGAAAAACTGTTTTTT.

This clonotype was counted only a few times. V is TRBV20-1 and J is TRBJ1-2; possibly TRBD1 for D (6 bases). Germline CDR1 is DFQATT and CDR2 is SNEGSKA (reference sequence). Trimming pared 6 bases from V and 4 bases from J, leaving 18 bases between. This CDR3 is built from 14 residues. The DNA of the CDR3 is TGCAGTGCCACGGGGTCACAGGGAGTCTATGGCTACACCTTC. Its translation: CSATGSQGVYGYTF.

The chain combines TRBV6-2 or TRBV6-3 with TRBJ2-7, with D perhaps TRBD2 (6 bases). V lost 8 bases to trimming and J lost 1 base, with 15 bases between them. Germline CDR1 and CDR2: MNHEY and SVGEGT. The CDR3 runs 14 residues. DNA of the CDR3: TGTGCCAGCTCGTCGACTAGAGGGTCCTACGAGCAGTACTTC. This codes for CASSSTRGSYEQYF.

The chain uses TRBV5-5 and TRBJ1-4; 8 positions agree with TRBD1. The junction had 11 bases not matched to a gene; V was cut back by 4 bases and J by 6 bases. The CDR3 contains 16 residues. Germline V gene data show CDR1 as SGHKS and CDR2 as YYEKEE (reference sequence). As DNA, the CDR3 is TGTGCCAGCAGCCCTCTCCTGGACAGGGTTGATGAAAAACTGTTTTTT. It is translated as CASSPLLDRVDEKLFF.

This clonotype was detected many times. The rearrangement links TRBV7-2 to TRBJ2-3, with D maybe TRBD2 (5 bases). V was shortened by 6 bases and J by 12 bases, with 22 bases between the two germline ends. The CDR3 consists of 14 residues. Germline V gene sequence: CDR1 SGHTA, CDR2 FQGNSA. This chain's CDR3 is CASSSNAGEDPQYF. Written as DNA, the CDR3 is TGTGCCAGCAGTTCAAATGCGGGCGAGGACCCACAGTATTTT. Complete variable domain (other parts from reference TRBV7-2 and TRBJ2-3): GAGVSQSPSNKVTEKGKDVELRCDPISGHTALYWYRQSLGQGLEFLIYFQGNSAPDKSGLPSDRFSAERTGGSVSTLTIQRTQQEDSAVYLCASSSNAGEDPQYFGPGTRLTVL.

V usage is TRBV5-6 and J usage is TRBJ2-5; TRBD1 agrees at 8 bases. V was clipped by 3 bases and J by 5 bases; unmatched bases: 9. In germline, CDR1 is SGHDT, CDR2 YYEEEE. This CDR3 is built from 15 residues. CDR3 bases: TGTGCCAGCAGCTCTAGACAGGGGTGGTACGAGACCCAGTACTTC. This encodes CASSSRQGWYETQYF.

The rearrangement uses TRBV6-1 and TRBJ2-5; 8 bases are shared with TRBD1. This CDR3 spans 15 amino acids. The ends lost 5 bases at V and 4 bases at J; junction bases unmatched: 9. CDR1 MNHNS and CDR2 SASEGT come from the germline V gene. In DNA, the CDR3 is TGTGCCAGCAGTCCATACAGACAGGGGAGAGAGACCCAGTACTTC. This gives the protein CASSPYRQGRETQYF.

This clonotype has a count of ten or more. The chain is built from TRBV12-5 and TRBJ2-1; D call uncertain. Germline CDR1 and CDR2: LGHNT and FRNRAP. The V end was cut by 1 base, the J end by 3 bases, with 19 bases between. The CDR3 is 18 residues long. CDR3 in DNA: TGTGCTAGTGGTTTGGGCTTGCATGGTGCTTTAAGCTACAATGAGCAGTTCTTC. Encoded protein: CASGLGLHGALSYNEQFF.

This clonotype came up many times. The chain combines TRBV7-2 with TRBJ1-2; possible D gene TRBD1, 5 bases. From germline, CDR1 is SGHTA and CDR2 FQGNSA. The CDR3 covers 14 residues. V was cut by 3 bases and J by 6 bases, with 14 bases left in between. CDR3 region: CASSFLGRVDGYTF. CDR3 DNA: TGTGCCAGCAGCTTTCTGGGACGGGTAGATGGCTACACCTTC.

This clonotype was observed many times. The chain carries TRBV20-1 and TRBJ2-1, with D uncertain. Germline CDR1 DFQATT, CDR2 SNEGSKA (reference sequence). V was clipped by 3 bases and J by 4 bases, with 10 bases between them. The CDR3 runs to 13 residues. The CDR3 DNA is TGCAGTGCTAGGGCAGACACTTACAATGAGCAGTTCTTC. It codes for CSARADTYNEQFF.

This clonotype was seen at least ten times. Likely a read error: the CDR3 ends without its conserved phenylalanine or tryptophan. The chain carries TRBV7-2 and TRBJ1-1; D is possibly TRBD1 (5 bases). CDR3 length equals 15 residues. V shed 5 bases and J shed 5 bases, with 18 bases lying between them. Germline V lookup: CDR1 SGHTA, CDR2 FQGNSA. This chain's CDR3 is CASSQWGGGWTEAFL. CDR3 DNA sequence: TGTGCCAGCAGCCAGTGGGGGGGTGGGTGGACTGAAGCTTTCCTT.

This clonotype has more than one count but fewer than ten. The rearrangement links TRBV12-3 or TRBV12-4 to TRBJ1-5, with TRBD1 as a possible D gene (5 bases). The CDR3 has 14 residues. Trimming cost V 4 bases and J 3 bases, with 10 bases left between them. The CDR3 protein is CASSSTGNNQPQHF. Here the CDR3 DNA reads TGTGCCAGCAGTTCTACAGGCAACAATCAGCCCCAGCATTTT.

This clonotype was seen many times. The CDR3 here is CASSLNLAGRGNEQFF. The DNA of the CDR3 is TGCGCCAGCAGCTTAAATCTAGCGGGGAGGGGGAATGAGCAGTTCTTC. The rearrangement links TRBV5-1 to TRBJ2-1; 9 positions match TRBD2. The junction had 10 bases not matched to a gene; V was cut back by 2 bases and J by 7 bases. CDR3 length equals 16 residues. The V gene's germline CDR1 is SGHRS and CDR2 YFSETQ.